These 10 T cell receptor beta chains came from one sample sequenced in a study of T cells in Graves' hyperthyroidism and ophthalmopathy. It was RNA transcripts that yielded the amplified TCR beta CDR3 regions. A set of HTBI primers served as the primers for a first-round RT-PCR of the TCR CDR3. MiXCR, run by TCRdb on the multiplex PCR reads, gives a single entry per CDR3 protein. Altogether around 690,000 distinct CDR3 sequences are present, more than 20% being singletons, with the ten largest covering 30% to 40%. Specimen: blood. These receptors came from a man under 40 with Graves' ophthalmopathy.

V usage is TRBV11-2 and J usage is TRBJ2-7; TRBD1 might be the D (6 bases). The CDR3 length is 16 residues. CDR1 and CDR2 from the germline V gene are SGHAT and FQNNGV. V was clipped by 5 bases and J by 5 bases, with 22 bases between them. CDR3 in amino acids: CASSGLRGGLRHEQYF. The DNA of the CDR3 is TGTGCCAGCAGCGGATTGCGAGGGGGTCTTCGGCACGAGCAGTACTTC. Using reference TRBV11-2 and TRBJ2-7 for the parts outside the CDR3, the full variable domain is EAGVAQSPRYKIIEKRQSVAFWCNPISGHATLYWYQQILGQGPKLLIQFQNNGVVDDSQLPKDRFSAERLKGVDSTLKIQPAKLEDSAVYLCASSGLRGGLRHEQYFGPGTRLTVT.

The V call is TRBV10-3, the J call TRBJ2-3; D is uncertain. V was pared by 0 bases and J by 1 base, with 5 bases between. The CDR3 has 14 amino acids. Per the germline V gene, CDR1 is ENHRY and CDR2 is SYGVKD. The chain's CDR3 is CAISESGGTDTQYF. As DNA, the CDR3 is TGTGCCATCAGTGAGTCGGGTGGCACAGATACGCAGTATTTT.

CDR3: CASKMDGGFHNEQFF. The CDR3 DNA sequence: TGTGCCAGTAAAATGGATGGAGGATTCCACAATGAGCAGTTCTTC. V gene TRBV19 combines with J gene TRBJ2-1; perhaps TRBD2 as D (5 bases). This CDR3 has 15 amino acids. The V end was cut by 7 bases, the J end by 5 bases, with 18 bases between. Germline V lookup: CDR1 LNHDA, CDR2 SQIVND (reference sequence).

The V call is TRBV7-3, the J call TRBJ2-1, with D perhaps matching TRBD2 (5 bases). The CDR3 is made up of 16 amino acids. V lost 4 bases and J 0 bases, leaving 13 bases between the germline ends. Germline CDR1 reads SGHTA; CDR2 reads FQGTGA. The chain's CDR3 is CASSSTPGSSYNEQFF. In DNA form, the CDR3 reads TGTGCCAGCAGCTCTACCCCGGGAAGCTCCTACAATGAGCAGTTCTTC.

This clonotype has more than one count but fewer than ten. The chain combines TRBV20-1 with TRBJ2-4; TRBD1 might be the D (6 bases). CDR1 is DFQATT and CDR2 is SNEGSKA in the germline V gene (reference sequence). V was clipped by 4 bases and J by 0 bases, with 25 bases between them. The CDR3 covers 19 residues. The CDR3 loop reads CSANILQGLFTLAKNIQYF. In DNA, the CDR3 is TGCAGTGCTAACATCCTGCAGGGGCTATTCACATTAGCCAAAAACATTCAGTACTTC.

The gene calls are TRBV20-1 and TRBJ2-7; the match to TRBD2 covers 12 bases. The trim removed 2 bases at V and 1 base at J, leaving 6 bases unmatched. Per the germline V gene, CDR1 is DFQATT and CDR2 is SNEGSKA (reference sequence). This CDR3 contains 16 residues. The CDR3 DNA sequence: TGCAGTGCTAGACCCCCTAGCGGGAGGGAATCCTACGAGCAGTACTTC. Protein product: CSARPPSGRESYEQYF.

Concerning this clonotype: Relative to the germline gene, one junction end is altered; a read error may explain this. The rearrangement links TRBV20-1 to TRBJ1-2, with 7 nucleotides matching TRBD1. CDR1 and CDR2 (germline): DFQATT, SNEGSKA (reference sequence). The CDR3 has 13 amino acids. The CDR3 sequence: CSAKQTGTYGCTF. The DNA of the CDR3 is TGCAGTGCTAAACAGACAGGGACGTATGGCTGCACCTTC.

This clonotype was seen a few times. The CDR3 reads CASSPGTGHNSPLHF. CDR3 nucleotides: TGTGCCAGCAGCCCCGGGACAGGGCATAATTCACCCCTCCACTTT. V usage is TRBV7-9 and J usage is TRBJ1-6, with 9 bases lining up with TRBD1. V lost 5 bases and J lost 5; bases outside the gene matches: 4. Germline V gives CDR1 SEHNR, CDR2 FQNEAQ (reference sequence). The CDR3 contains 15 residues.

V gene TRBV6-1 combines with J gene TRBJ1-1; no definite D call. The CDR3 extends over 12 amino acids. The germline gives CDR1 MNHNS, CDR2 SASEGT. V was cut by 7 bases and J by 1 base, with 7 bases left in between. The DNA for the CDR3 is TGTGCCAGCATCTGGGGGAACACTGAAGCTTTCTTT. This encodes CASIWGNTEAFF.

The chain has TRBV5-5 and TRBJ2-7; TRBD1 or TRBD2 may be the D gene (5 bases each). The CDR3 sequence is 15 residues long. V was pared by 1 base and J by 0 bases, with 11 bases between. CDR1 and CDR2 from the germline V gene are SGHKS and YYEKEE (reference sequence). The CDR3 reads CASSLRDAISYEQYF. CDR3 DNA sequence: TGTGCCAGCAGCTTGAGGGACGCCATCTCCTACGAGCAGTACTTC.